The following is a T cell receptor (beta chain) sequence with its context. Its binding antigen is unknown. Within one base of it there is no much larger clone, and no base qualities were kept. This record belongs to a study of patients and donors after allogeneic stem cell transplantation (TCRdb year 2020). Libraries were built with RT-PCR. The sample was run on a NextSeq 550. Starting from the raw public reads, TCRdb applied fastp trimming at Q25, assembled clones with MiXCR and retained in-frame beta chains. Each record represents a unique CDR3 protein, reported with the most common genes and DNA among its rows. The sample includes 900,000 to 1,000,000 distinct CDR3 sequences, with over 15% observed a single time. The leading ten clones occupy under 6.5% of the sample. Sequences MNHEY (CDR1) and SVGEGT (CDR2) are obtained from the germline V gene. The CDR3 runs 20 amino acids, cysteine and phenylalanine included. Only the CDR3 part of the read is kept: 60 bases, read in frame from the first base. V is cut by 0 bases and J by 7 bases, and the space between the germline ends is 28 bases.

Sequencing was carried out using blood, either unsorted or a sorted T cell fraction (not recorded which). Recombination connected TRBV6-2 or TRBV6-3 to TRBJ1-5; the best D guess is TRBD1, with 5 bases matching. This clonotype was obtained from a human donor who was either an allogeneic HSCT recipient or a stem cell or donor lymphocyte infusion donor (not recorded which). It is not recorded whose cells these are; they may come from a transplant donor. The CDR3 region reads CASSYSPWGDSRGWVQPQHF. The DNA is as follows: TGTGCCAGCAGTTACTCGCCTTGGGGAGATTCGAGGGGCTGGGTGCAGCCCCAGCATTTT.